This T cell receptor (beta chain) is drawn from a study of control samples from healthy donors and cancer patients. This table comes from immunoSEQ multiplex PCR, and its TCRdb copy is limited to in-frame clones, with some not included. The sample gives 100,000 to 150,000 clones, 87% of which show up once; 7% to 10% is in the top ten. The sequenced sample was blood. The sequence came from a man aged 40-55 years in good health.

The CDR3 spells CASSQAGGAGEQYF. CDR3 sequence (DNA): TGTGCCAGCAGCCAGGCGGGGGGGGCCGGGGAGCAGTACTTC. V gene TRBV3-1 (or the pseudogene TRBV3-2) combines with J gene TRBJ2-7, with TRBD2 matching over 9 bases. The CDR3 spans 14 residues. Trimming removed 3 bases from V and 7 bases from J; junction bases left unmatched: 7. Per the germline V gene, CDR1 is LGHDT and CDR2 is YNNKEL (reference sequence).